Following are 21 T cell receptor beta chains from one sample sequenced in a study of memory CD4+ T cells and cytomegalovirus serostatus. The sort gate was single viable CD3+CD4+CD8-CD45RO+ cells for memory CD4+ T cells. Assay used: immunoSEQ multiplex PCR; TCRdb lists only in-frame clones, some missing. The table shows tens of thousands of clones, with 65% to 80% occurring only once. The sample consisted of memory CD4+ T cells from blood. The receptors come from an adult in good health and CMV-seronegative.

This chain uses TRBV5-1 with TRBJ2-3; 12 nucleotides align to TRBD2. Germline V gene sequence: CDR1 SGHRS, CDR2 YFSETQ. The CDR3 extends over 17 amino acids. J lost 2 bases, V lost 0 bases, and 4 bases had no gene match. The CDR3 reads CASSLVASGRATDTQYF. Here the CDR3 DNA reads TGCGCCAGCAGCTTGGTAGCTAGCGGGAGGGCCACAGATACGCAGTATTTT. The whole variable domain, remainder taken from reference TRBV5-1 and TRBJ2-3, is KAGVTQTPRYLIKTRGQQVTLSCSPISGHRSVSWYQQTPGQGLQFLFEYFSETQRNKGNFPGRFSGRQFSNSRSEMNVSTLELGDSALYLCASSLVASGRATDTQYFGPGTRLTVL.

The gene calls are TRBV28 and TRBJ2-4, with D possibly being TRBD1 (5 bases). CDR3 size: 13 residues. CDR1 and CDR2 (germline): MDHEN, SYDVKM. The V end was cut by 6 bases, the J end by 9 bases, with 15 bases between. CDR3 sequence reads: CASRKTGDGIQYF. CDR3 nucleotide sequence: TGTGCCAGCAGGAAAACAGGAGACGGCATTCAGTACTTC.

The CDR3: CASSPEGAYNSPLHF. The CDR3 nucleotides read TGTGCCAGTTCCCCTGAGGGCGCCTATAATTCACCCCTCCACTTT. This sequence joins TRBV19 and TRBJ1-6, with D unclear. CDR3 size: 15 residues. The V end lost 8 bases, the J end lost 2 bases, and 13 bases lay between the germline ends. From germline, CDR1 is LNHDA and CDR2 SQIVND (reference sequence).

The CDR3 loop is CASQRETNTQYF. The DNA for the CDR3 is TGTGCCAGCCAGCGGGAGACAAATACGCAGTATTTT. This sequence joins TRBV6-6 and TRBJ2-3; 8 nucleotides line up with TRBD2. The CDR3 runs to 12 residues. CDR1 MNHNY and CDR2 SVGAGI come from the germline V gene (reference sequence). J lost 7 bases, V lost 8 bases, and 5 bases had no gene match.

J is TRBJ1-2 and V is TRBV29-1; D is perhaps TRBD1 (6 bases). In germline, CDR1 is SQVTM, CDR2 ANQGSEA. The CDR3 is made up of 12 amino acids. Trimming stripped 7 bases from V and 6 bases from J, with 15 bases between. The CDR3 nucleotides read TGCAGCGGGCGGGGGGCGATGAATGGCTACACCTTC. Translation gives CSGRGAMNGYTF.

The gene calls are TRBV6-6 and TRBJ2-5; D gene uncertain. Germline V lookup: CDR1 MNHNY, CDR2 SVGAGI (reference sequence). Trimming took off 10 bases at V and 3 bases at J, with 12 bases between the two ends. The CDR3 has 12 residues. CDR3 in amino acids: CATINREETQYF. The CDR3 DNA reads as TGTGCCACCATCAACAGAGAAGAGACCCAGTACTTC.

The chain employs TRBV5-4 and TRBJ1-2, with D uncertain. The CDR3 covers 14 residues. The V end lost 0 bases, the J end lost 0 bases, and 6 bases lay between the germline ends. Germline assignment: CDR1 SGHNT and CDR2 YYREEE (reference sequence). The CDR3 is CASSLAGSNYGYTF. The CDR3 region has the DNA TGTGCCAGCAGCTTGGCGGGCTCTAACTATGGCTACACCTTC.

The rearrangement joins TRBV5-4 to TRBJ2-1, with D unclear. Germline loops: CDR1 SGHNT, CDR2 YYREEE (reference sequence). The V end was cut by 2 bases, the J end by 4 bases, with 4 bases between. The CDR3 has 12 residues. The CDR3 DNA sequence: TGTGCCAGCAGCTTTGATTACAATGAGCAGTTCTTC. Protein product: CASSFDYNEQFF.

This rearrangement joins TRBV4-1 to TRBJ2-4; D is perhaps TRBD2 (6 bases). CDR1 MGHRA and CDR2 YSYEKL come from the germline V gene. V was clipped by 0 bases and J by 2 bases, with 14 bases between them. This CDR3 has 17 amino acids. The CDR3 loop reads CASSQEEGRGTKNIQYF. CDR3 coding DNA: TGCGCCAGCAGCCAAGAGGAGGGGCGTGGGACCAAAAACATTCAGTACTTC.

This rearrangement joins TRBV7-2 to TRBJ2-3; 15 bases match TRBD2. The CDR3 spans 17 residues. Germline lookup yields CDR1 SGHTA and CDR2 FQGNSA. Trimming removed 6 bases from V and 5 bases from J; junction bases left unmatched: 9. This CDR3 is CASSSGRGLAGGDTQYF. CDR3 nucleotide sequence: TGTGCCAGCAGTTCAGGCAGGGGACTAGCGGGGGGAGATACGCAGTATTTT.

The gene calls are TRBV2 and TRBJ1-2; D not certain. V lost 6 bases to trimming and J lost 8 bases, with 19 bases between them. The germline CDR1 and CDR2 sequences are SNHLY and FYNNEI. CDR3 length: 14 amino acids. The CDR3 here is CASSPEFGRSGYTF. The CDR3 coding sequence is TGTGCCAGCAGCCCCGAGTTCGGCCGCAGCGGCTACACCTTC.

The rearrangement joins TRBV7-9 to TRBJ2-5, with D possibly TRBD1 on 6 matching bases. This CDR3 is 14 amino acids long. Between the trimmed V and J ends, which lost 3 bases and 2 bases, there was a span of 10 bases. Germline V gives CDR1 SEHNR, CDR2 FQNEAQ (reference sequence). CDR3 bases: TGTGCCAGCAGCTTGGGGGCTTTACAAGAGACCCAGTACTTC. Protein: CASSLGALQETQYF. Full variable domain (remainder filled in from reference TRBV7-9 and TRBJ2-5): DTGVSQNPRHKITKRGQNVTFRCDPISEHNRLYWYRQTLGQGPEFLTYFQNEAQLEKSRLLSDRFSAERPKGSFSTLEIQRTEQGDSAMYLCASSLGALQETQYFGPGTRLLVL.

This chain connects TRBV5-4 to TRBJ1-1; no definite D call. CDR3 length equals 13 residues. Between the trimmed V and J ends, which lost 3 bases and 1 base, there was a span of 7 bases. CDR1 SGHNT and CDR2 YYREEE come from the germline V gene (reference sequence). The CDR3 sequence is CASSSEWNTEAFF. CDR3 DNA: TGTGCCAGCAGCTCGGAATGGAACACTGAAGCTTTCTTT.

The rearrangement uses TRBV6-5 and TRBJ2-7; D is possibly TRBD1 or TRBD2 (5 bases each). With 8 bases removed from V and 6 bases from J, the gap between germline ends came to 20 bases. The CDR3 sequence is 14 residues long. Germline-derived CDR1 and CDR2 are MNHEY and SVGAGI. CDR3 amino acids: CASGIGATGFEQYF. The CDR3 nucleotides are TGTGCCAGCGGGATTGGGGCGACGGGGTTCGAGCAGTACTTC.

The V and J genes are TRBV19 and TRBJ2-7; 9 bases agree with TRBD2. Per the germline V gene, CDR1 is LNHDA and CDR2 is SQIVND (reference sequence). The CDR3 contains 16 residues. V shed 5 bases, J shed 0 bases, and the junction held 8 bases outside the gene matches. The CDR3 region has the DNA TGTGCCAGTAGTCTTGGTAGCGGGAGTGTCTCCTACGAGCAGTACTTC. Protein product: CASSLGSGSVSYEQYF.

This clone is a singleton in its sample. The DNA for the CDR3 is TGTGCCAGCAGCTTAGATGGCGGGAGTAATATCGGGGAGCTGTTTTTT. It encodes CASSLDGGSNIGELFF. The rearrangement joins TRBV11-3 to TRBJ2-2, with 7 bases that match TRBD2. V lost 0 bases and J lost 7; bases outside the gene matches: 8. The length of the CDR3 is 16 residues. CDR1 is SGHNT, CDR2 YENEEA, per germline.

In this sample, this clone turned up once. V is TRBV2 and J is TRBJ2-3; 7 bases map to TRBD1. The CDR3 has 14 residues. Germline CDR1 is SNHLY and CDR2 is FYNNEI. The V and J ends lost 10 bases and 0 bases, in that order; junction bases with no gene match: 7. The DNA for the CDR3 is TGTGCCACACAGGGGATCTCTAGCACAGATACGCAGTATTTT. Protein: CATQGISSTDTQYF.

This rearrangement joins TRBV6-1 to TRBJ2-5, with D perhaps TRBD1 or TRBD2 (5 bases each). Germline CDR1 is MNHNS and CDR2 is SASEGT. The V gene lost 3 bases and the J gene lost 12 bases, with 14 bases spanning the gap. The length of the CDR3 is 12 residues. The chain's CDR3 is CASSDPGLGEYF. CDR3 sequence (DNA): TGTGCCAGCAGTGACCCAGGACTGGGGGAGTACTTC.

The CDR3 sequence: CASSPTGEGTQYF. The CDR3 coding sequence is TGCGCCAGCAGCCCGACAGGGGAGGGGACCCAGTACTTC. The chain employs TRBV5-1 and TRBJ2-5, with D perhaps matching TRBD1 (8 bases). This CDR3 is 13 amino acids long. Trimming removed 4 bases from V and 7 bases from J, with 14 bases in between. Germline assignment: CDR1 SGHRS and CDR2 YFSETQ.

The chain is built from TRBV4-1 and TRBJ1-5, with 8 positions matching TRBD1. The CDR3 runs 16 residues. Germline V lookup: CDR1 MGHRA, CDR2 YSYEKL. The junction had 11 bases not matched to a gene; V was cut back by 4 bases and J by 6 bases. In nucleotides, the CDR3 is TGCGCCAGCAGCCCGACAAAACTCAGGGGGCCTCAGCCCCAGCATTTT. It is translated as CASSPTKLRGPQPQHF.

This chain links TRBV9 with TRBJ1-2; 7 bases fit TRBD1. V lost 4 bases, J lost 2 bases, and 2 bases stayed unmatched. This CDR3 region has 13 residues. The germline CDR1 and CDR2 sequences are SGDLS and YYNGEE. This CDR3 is CASSPGGNYGYTF. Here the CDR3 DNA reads TGTGCCAGCAGCCCAGGGGGGAACTATGGCTACACCTTC.